A single sample is the source of the 27 T cell receptor beta chains below, sequenced in a study of shared clonotypes between healthy human individuals. Measured with immunoSEQ multiplex PCR; TCRdb has only the in-frame clones, and not every one. The repertoire holds over a million clones, with 70% to 80% as singletons. The sample comprised memory CD4+ T cells from PBMCs. Subset given: CD45RA-negative fraction. The receptors derive from a man aged 18 to 29 in good health. Some clones in this sample may be carry-over from other donors' samples.

The rearrangement joins TRBV11-3 to TRBJ2-3, with 12 bases lining up with TRBD1. Looked up from germline, CDR1 is SGHNT and CDR2 is YENEEA. With 4 bases clipped from V and 4 bases from J, the junction kept 6 bases outside the gene matches. The CDR3 is made up of 16 amino acids. The CDR3 here is CASSSRGTGGADTQYF. The DNA for the CDR3 is TGTGCCAGCAGCTCCAGGGGGACAGGGGGCGCAGATACGCAGTATTTT.

The chain employs TRBV2 and TRBJ2-1; perhaps D is TRBD1 or TRBD2 (7 bases each). The CDR3 contains 14 residues. Trimming took 8 bases from V and 3 from J, leaving 14 bases between them. Germline V CDR1 and CDR2: SNHLY, FYNNEI. For the CDR3, the DNA is TGTGCCAGCTGGGTCAGGGGGGGCTACAATGAGCAGTTCTTC. This codes for CASWVRGGYNEQFF.

About this clone itself: This sample also contains other DNA sequences that code for the same CDR3. The V gene is TRBV5-4, the J gene TRBJ2-5; maybe TRBD2 (5 bases). The germline CDR1 and CDR2 sequences are SGHNT and YYREEE (reference sequence). The CDR3 consists of 12 residues. V was cut by 4 bases and J by 2 bases, with 6 bases left in between. The CDR3 spells CASSPGQETQYF. The CDR3 coding sequence is TGTGCCAGCAGCCCGGGGCAAGAGACCCAGTACTTC. Together with reference TRBV5-4 and TRBJ2-5, the CDR3 gives the full variable domain: ETGVTQSPTHLIKTRGQQVTLRCSSQSGHNTVSWYQQALGQGPQFIFQYYREEENGRGNFPPRFSGLQFPNYSSELNVNALELDDSALYLCASSPGQETQYFGPGTRLLVL.

This chain connects TRBV28 to TRBJ1-1; D unresolved. CDR3 length: 15 amino acids. Trimming stripped 6 bases from V and 2 bases from J, with 16 bases between. Germline lookup yields CDR1 MDHEN and CDR2 SYDVKM. The CDR3 spells CASRPPVVGNTEAFF. In nucleotides, the CDR3 is TGTGCCAGCAGGCCCCCCGTGGTGGGAAACACTGAAGCTTTCTTT.

The rearrangement joins TRBV28 to TRBJ2-3; D unresolved. The V and J ends lost 5 bases and 6 bases respectively, with 6 bases between them. Germline V gene sequence: CDR1 MDHEN, CDR2 SYDVKM. The CDR3 contains 11 residues. Here the CDR3 DNA reads TGTGCCAGCAGTATGGCGGATACGCAGTATTTT. It codes for CASSMADTQYF. Full variable domain (missing parts from reference TRBV28 and TRBJ2-3): DVKVTQSSRYLVKRTGEKVFLECVQDMDHENMFWYRQDPGLGLRLIYFSYDVKMKEKGDIPEGYSVSREKKERFSLILESASTNQTSMYLCASSMADTQYFGPGTRLTVL.

The chain has TRBV4-1 and TRBJ2-7; 9 nucleotides agree with TRBD2. The CDR3 totals 17 residues. J gave up 3 bases and V 3 bases, and 12 bases lay outside the gene matches. Germline values: CDR1 MGHRA, CDR2 YSYEKL. The DNA of the CDR3 is TGCGCCAGCAGCCATCCAGGGGCGGGAGGGATGAACTACGAGCAGTACTTC. As protein: CASSHPGAGGMNYEQYF.

This clone has a count of ten or more. This sequence joins TRBV10-3 and TRBJ1-1; 8 positions match TRBD1. CDR1 ENHRY and CDR2 SYGVKD come from the germline V gene. V shed 6 bases and J 1 base; nucleotides not matched to a gene: 10. CDR3 length equals 16 residues. The CDR3 DNA reads as TGTGCCATCAGCTTCGACAGGGGTATTACGAACACTGAAGCTTTCTTT. Amino acids: CAISFDRGITNTEAFF.

The rearrangement joins TRBV5-4 to TRBJ2-5; TRBD2 might be the D (6 bases). The germline V and J ends were trimmed by 4 bases and 4 bases, with 11 bases remaining between them. The V gene's germline CDR1 is SGHNT and CDR2 YYREEE (reference sequence). This CDR3 has 13 residues. CDR3 nucleotide sequence: TGTGCCAGCAGCCCCGACGGGGGAGAGACCCAGTACTTC. Translated: CASSPDGGETQYF.

The chain combines TRBV9 with TRBJ2-1, with D perhaps being TRBD1 or TRBD2 (5 bases each). This CDR3 contains 13 residues. The germline V gene has CDR1 SGDLS and CDR2 YYNGEE. V was trimmed by 0 bases and J by 5 bases, leaving 6 bases between them. In DNA, the CDR3 is TGTGCCAGCAGCGTAGGAGGGGACAATGAGCAGTTCTTC. It translates to CASSVGGDNEQFF. The whole variable domain, filled in from reference TRBV9 and TRBJ2-1, reads DSGVTQTPKHLITATGQRVTLRCSPRSGDLSVYWYQQSLDQGLQFLIQYYNGEERAKGNILERFSAQQFPDLHSELNLSSLELGDSALYFCASSVGGDNEQFFGPGTRLTVL.

The rearrangement uses TRBV27 and TRBJ1-1; D not resolved. This CDR3 contains 14 residues. The V end was cut by 1 base, the J end by 0 bases, with 6 bases between. Germline V CDR1 and CDR2: MNHEY, SMNVEV (reference sequence). Written as DNA, the CDR3 is TGTGCCAGCAGTTTATATCGGGTGAACACTGAAGCTTTCTTT. Translating gives CASSLYRVNTEAFF.

As for this clone: In the same sample, other DNA sequences code for this CDR3. The chain uses TRBV11-3 and TRBJ2-3; tentative D call: TRBD2 (6 bases). The ends were cut back, 5 bases at V and 2 bases at J, with 11 bases in the middle. Looked up from germline, CDR1 is SGHNT and CDR2 is YENEEA. The CDR3 sequence is 14 residues long. The CDR3 bases are TGTGCCAGCAGCCTTGGAGGGCCCACAGATACGCAGTATTTT. Protein product: CASSLGGPTDTQYF.

Of note for this clone: Since a far larger clone is one base different, this is likely a read error. Other nucleotide sequences from this sample produce the same CDR3. This chain joins TRBV7-9 and TRBJ1-5, with D possibly TRBD1 on 5 matching bases. The germline gives CDR1 SEHNR, CDR2 FQNEAQ (reference sequence). This CDR3 comprises 13 residues. Trimming took off 0 bases at V and 5 bases at J, with 5 bases between the two ends. The CDR3 is CASSLAGDQPQHF. The CDR3 bases are TGTGCCAGCAGCTTAGCGGGGGATCAGCCCCAGCATTTT. The full variable domain, in which reference TRBV7-9 and TRBJ1-5 provide the parts outside the CDR3, is DTGVSQNPRHKITKRGQNVTFRCDPISEHNRLYWYRQTLGQGPEFLTYFQNEAQLEKSRLLSDRFSAERPKGSFSTLEIQRTEQGDSAMYLCASSLAGDQPQHFGDGTRLSIL.

This clone showed up just once. The chain combines TRBV6-6 with TRBJ2-3; D is undetermined. V was pared by 4 bases and J by 4 bases, with 15 bases between. This CDR3 is built from 15 residues. Germline CDR1 MNHNY, CDR2 SVGAGI (reference sequence). CDR3 residues: CASSSARVDADTQYF. The DNA of the CDR3 is TGTGCCAGCAGTTCCGCTAGGGTAGACGCAGATACGCAGTATTTT.

This chain links TRBV7-9 with TRBJ2-7; 7 positions match TRBD2. Germline V gene lookup returns CDR1 SEHNR and CDR2 FQNEAQ (reference sequence). The CDR3 spans 15 residues. Germline trimming cut 5 bases from V and 3 bases from J; bases unmatched to any gene: 10. The DNA for the CDR3 is TGTGCCAGCAGCGGCCCGCGGGGGTCTGGCTACGAGCAGTACTTC. This codes for CASSGPRGSGYEQYF.

The chain has TRBV5-6 and TRBJ1-3; D is possibly TRBD1 (6 bases). Germline V gene sequence: CDR1 SGHDT, CDR2 YYEEEE. The CDR3 consists of 15 residues. Trimming removed 6 bases from V and 0 bases from J, with 13 bases in between. The CDR3 sequence is CASNLRQVSGNTIYF. The CDR3 DNA is TGTGCCAGCAACCTCCGACAGGTCTCTGGAAACACCATATATTTT.

This clone was counted many times. The chain combines TRBV5-1 with TRBJ2-7; possible D gene TRBD2, 7 bases. The ends were cut back, 2 bases at V and 2 bases at J, with 14 bases in the middle. CDR3 length: 15 amino acids. The germline V gene encodes CDR1 SGHRS and CDR2 YFSETQ. In nucleotides, the CDR3 is TGCGCCAGCAGCTTTGGGGGGGCCGCGACCTACGAGCAGTACTTC. Amino acid sequence: CASSFGGAATYEQYF.

The chain joins TRBV7-8 to TRBJ1-1; D possibly corresponds to TRBD1 (6 bases). The V and J ends lost 7 bases and 4 bases respectively, with 13 bases between them. The CDR3 has 13 amino acids. The germline CDR1 and CDR2 sequences are SGHVS and FQNEAQ. The CDR3 loop reads CASTGGGGTEAFF. The CDR3 nucleotides read TGTGCCAGCACCGGGGGAGGGGGCACTGAAGCTTTCTTT.

The chain joins TRBV7-9 to TRBJ1-6; D is unresolved. V was trimmed by 5 bases and J by 6 bases, leaving 11 bases between them. The CDR3 covers 14 residues. The germline V gene has CDR1 SEHNR and CDR2 FQNEAQ (reference sequence). The CDR3 nucleotides read TGTGCCAGCAGCCTCGTTACTGGTAATTCACCCCTCCACTTT. This encodes CASSLVTGNSPLHF.

The count of this clone is one. V is TRBV9 and J is TRBJ2-2; the D gene is possibly TRBD1 (7 bases). The CDR3 is 15 residues long. CDR1 is SGDLS, CDR2 YYNGEE, per germline. Trimming left V 4 bases short and J 4 bases short, with 14 bases between. The CDR3 DNA is TGTGCCAGCAGCCAGGGGGGATTCATCACCGGGGAGCTGTTTTTT. Translating gives CASSQGGFITGELFF.

This clone was recorded only once. The genes are TRBV25-1 and TRBJ1-3; D gene unclear. V was clipped by 6 bases and J by 1 base, with 10 bases between them. The germline gives CDR1 MGHDK, CDR2 SYGVNS. This CDR3 contains 14 residues. DNA of the CDR3: TGTGCCAGCAGATCCAATTGGTCTGGAAACACCATATATTTT. Amino acids: CASRSNWSGNTIYF.

V is TRBV29-1 and J is TRBJ2-3, with 11 bases fitting TRBD1. Germline trimming cut 7 bases from V and 5 bases from J; bases unmatched to any gene: 8. The CDR3 has 14 residues. The V gene's germline CDR1 is SQVTM and CDR2 ANQGSEA. The CDR3 bases are TGCAGCGCCCTACGGACAGGGGGCGAAGATACGCAGTATTTT. Its protein is CSALRTGGEDTQYF.

This clone was picked up one time. The chain recombines TRBV19 with TRBJ2-3; 8 positions match TRBD2. J was trimmed by 6 bases and V by 4 bases; bases with no gene match: 9. The CDR3 has 15 residues. Germline values: CDR1 LNHDA, CDR2 SQIVND (reference sequence). CDR3 nucleotides: TGTGCCAGTAGTAGGCGAGCGGGAGTTGGGGATACGCAGTATTTT. It codes for CASSRRAGVGDTQYF. Using reference TRBV19 and TRBJ2-3 for the parts outside the CDR3, the full variable domain is DGGITQSPKYLFRKEGQNVTLSCEQNLNHDAMYWYRQDPGQGLRLIYYSQIVNDFQKGDIAEGYSVSREKKESFPLTVTSAQKNPTAFYLCASSRRAGVGDTQYFGPGTRLTVL.

The gene calls are TRBV11-2 and TRBJ2-3; D possibly corresponds to TRBD1 (7 bases). Germline-derived CDR1 and CDR2 are SGHAT and FQNNGV. V was clipped by 5 bases and J by 0 bases, with 12 bases between them. The CDR3 has 15 amino acids. CDR3 sequence: CASSKQGTSTDTQYF. The CDR3 nucleotides are TGTGCCAGCAGCAAACAGGGGACTAGCACAGATACGCAGTATTTT.

Comments on this clone: Other nucleotide sequences from this sample produce the same CDR3. V and J are TRBV2 and TRBJ2-5, with TRBD1 matching over 7 bases. This CDR3 is 13 amino acids long. CDR1 and CDR2 (germline): SNHLY, FYNNEI. V was clipped by 2 bases and J by 3 bases; unmatched bases: 0. The CDR3 region has the DNA TGTGCCAGCAGTGAACAGGGGGAAGAGACCCAGTACTTC. It codes for CASSEQGEETQYF.

This clone has only one observation. The chain has TRBV10-2 and TRBJ1-4; TRBD1 matches at 9 bases. Looked up from germline, CDR1 is WSHSY and CDR2 is SAAADI. The CDR3 has 12 residues. V lost 10 bases to trimming and J lost 6 bases; unmatched junction nucleotides: 3. CDR3 region: CATGQGYEKLFF. CDR3 bases: TGCGCCACGGGACAGGGCTATGAAAAACTGTTTTTT.

The V and J genes are TRBV10-3 and TRBJ2-1; D possibly corresponds to TRBD2 (5 bases). The germline V gene encodes CDR1 ENHRY and CDR2 SYGVKD. Trimming stripped 6 bases from V and 0 bases from J, with 9 bases between. This CDR3 is 14 amino acids long. DNA of the CDR3: TGTGCCATCAGACCTCGGGACTCCTACAATGAGCAGTTCTTC. This sequence encodes CAIRPRDSYNEQFF.

V usage is TRBV7-2 and J usage is TRBJ1-2; D not resolved. Germline V CDR1 and CDR2: SGHTA, FQGNSA. V was shortened by 2 bases and J by 6 bases, with 10 bases between the two germline ends. This CDR3 has 13 amino acids. CDR3 in amino acids: CASSLPGANGYTF. CDR3 nucleotide sequence: TGTGCCAGCAGCTTACCGGGTGCGAATGGCTACACCTTC. Based on the CDR3 plus reference TRBV7-2 and TRBJ1-2, the full variable domain is GAGVSQSPSNKVTEKGKDVELRCDPISGHTALYWYRQSLGQGLEFLIYFQGNSAPDKSGLPSDRFSAERTGGSVSTLTIQRTQQEDSAVYLCASSLPGANGYTFGSGTRLTVV.